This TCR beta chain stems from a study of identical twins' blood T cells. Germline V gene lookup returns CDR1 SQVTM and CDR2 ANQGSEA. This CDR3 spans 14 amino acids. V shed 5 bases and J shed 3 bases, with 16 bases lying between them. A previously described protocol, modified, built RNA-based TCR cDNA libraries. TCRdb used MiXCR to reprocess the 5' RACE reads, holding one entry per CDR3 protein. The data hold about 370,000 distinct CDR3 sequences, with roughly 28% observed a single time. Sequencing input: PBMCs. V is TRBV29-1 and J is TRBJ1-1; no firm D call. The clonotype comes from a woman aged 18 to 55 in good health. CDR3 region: CSVCPSTWDTEAFF. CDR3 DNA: TGCAGCGTTTGTCCCTCAACATGGGACACTGAAGCTTTCTTT.